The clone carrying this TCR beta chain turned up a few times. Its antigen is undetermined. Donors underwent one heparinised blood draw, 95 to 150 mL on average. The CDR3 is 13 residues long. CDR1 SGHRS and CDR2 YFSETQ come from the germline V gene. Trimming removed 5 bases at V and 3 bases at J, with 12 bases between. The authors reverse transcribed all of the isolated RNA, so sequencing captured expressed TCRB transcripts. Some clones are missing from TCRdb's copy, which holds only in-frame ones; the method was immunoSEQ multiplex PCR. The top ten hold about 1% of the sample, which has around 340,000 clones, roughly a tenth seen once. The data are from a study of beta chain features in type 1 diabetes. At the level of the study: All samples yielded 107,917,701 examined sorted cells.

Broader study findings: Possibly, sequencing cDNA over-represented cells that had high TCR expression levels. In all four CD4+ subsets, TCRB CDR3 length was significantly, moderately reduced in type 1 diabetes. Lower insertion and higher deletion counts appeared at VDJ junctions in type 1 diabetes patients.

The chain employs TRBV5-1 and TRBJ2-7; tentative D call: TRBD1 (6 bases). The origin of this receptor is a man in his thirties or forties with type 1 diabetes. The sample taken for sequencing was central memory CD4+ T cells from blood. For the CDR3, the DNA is TGCGCCAGCAGTGGGGACAATCACTACGAGCAGTACTTC. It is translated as CASSGDNHYEQYF.